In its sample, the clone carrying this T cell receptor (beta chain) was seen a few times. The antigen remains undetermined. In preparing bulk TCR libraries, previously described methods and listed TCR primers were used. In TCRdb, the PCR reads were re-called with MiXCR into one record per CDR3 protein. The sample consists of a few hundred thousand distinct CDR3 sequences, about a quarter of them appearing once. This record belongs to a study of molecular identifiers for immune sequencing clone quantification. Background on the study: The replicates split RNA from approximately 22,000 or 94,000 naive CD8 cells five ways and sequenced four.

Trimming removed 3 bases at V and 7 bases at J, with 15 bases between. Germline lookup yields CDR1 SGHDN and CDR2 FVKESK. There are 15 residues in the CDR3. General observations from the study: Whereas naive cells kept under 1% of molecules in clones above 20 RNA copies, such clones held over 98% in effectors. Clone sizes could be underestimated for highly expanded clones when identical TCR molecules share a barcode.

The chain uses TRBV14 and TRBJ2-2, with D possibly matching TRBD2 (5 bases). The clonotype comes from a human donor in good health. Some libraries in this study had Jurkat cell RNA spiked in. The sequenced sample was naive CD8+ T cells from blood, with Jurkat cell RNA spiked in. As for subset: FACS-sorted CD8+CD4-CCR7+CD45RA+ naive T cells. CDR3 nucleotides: TGTGCCAGCAGCCAGGGAGTCGGCCTCTACGGGGAGCTGTTTTTT. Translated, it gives CASSQGVGLYGELFF.